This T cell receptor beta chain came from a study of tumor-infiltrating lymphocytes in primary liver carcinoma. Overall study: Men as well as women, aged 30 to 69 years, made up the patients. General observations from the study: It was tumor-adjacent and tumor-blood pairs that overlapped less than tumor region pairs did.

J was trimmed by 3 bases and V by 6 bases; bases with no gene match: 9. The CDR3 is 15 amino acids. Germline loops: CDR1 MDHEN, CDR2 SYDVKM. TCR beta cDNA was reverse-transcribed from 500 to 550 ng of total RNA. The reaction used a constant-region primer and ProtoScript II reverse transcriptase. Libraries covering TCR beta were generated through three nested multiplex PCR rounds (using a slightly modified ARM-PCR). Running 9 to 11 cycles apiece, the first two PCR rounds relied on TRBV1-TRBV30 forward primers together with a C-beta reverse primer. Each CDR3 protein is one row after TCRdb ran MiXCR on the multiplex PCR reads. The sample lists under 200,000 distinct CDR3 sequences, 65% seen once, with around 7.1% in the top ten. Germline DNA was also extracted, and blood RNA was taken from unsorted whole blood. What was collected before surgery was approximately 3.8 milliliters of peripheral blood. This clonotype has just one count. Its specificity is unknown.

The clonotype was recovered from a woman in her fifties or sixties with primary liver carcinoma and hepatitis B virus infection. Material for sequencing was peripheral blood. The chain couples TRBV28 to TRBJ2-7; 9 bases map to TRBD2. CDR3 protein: CASSPRLAEVYEQYF. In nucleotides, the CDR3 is TGTGCCAGCAGCCCAAGACTAGCGGAGGTCTACGAGCAGTACTTC.